A selection of T cell receptor beta chains follows, all from one sample in a study of human T cells and chemical hapten exposure. TCRdb re-called the RACE reads through MiXCR, storing one row per CDR3 protein. The sample contains roughly 42,000 distinct CDR3 sequences, 8.5% to 10% of which appear only once. The sample here was whole blood, taken in connection with sensitization to the hapten diphenylcyclopropenone (DPC). These receptors came from a woman aged 25 to 39 with alopecia areata. Some clones in this sample may be carry-over from other donors' samples. The conserved cysteine and the conserved F or W are not part of the CDR3 here. Fields, in order: CDR3 length, J gene, V gene, CDR3 protein.

len: 12
j_gene: TRBJ2-7
v_gene: TRBV11-1
CDR3aa: ASSFQRTAREQY

len: 12
j_gene: TRBJ2-2
v_gene: TRBV27
CDR3aa: ATRAGQNTGELF

len: 13
j_gene: TRBJ2-3
v_gene: TRBV23-1
CDR3aa: ASSPSTGVTDTQY

len: 13
j_gene: TRBJ2-1
v_gene: TRBV5-1
CDR3aa: ASSLTGASYNEQF

len: 12
j_gene: TRBJ1-2
v_gene: TRBV6-2/TRBV6-3
CDR3aa: ASSRPLTVYGYT

len: 14
j_gene: TRBJ2-1
v_gene: TRBV3-1
CDR3aa: ASSQVRGGQYNEQF

len: 12
j_gene: TRBJ1-1
v_gene: TRBV7-2
CDR3aa: ASSPASKNTEAF

len: 14
j_gene: TRBJ2-2
v_gene: TRBV9
CDR3aa: ASSPGLAGGTGELF

len: 16
j_gene: TRBJ2-1
v_gene: TRBV7-2
CDR3aa: ASSAYSPWDRAYNEQF

len: 12
j_gene: TRBJ2-2
v_gene: TRBV2
CDR3aa: ASSGGAFAGELF

len: 14
j_gene: TRBJ1-6
v_gene: TRBV6-5
CDR3aa: ASSYSRGAGASPLH

len: 12
j_gene: TRBJ1-2
v_gene: TRBV19
CDR3aa: ASSLREANYGYT

len: 12
j_gene: TRBJ2-5
v_gene: TRBV30
CDR3aa: AWSPSGVGETQY

len: 12
j_gene: TRBJ2-2
v_gene: TRBV6-5
CDR3aa: ASNRSPDTGELF

len: 9
j_gene: TRBJ2-7
v_gene: TRBV20-1
CDR3aa: SARLGSEQY

len: 11
j_gene: TRBJ2-5
v_gene: TRBV29-1
CDR3aa: SVELGDQETQY

len: 17
j_gene: TRBJ2-3
v_gene: TRBV6-2/TRBV6-3
CDR3aa: ASSYSSSGRRKSTDTQY

len: 11
j_gene: TRBJ2-7
v_gene: TRBV7-6
CDR3aa: ASSPSPAYEQY

len: 13
j_gene: TRBJ2-7
v_gene: TRBV7-2
CDR3aa: ASSLGVGPSYEQY

len: 10
j_gene: TRBJ2-3
v_gene: TRBV28
CDR3aa: ASSGEVDTQY

len: 12
j_gene: TRBJ2-7
v_gene: TRBV6-2/TRBV6-3
CDR3aa: ASSFGPYLGEQY

len: 14
j_gene: TRBJ2-6
v_gene: TRBV7-8
CDR3aa: ASNRDTPSGANVLT

len: 10
j_gene: TRBJ2-3
v_gene: TRBV5-1
CDR3aa: ASRAGTDTQY

len: 13
j_gene: TRBJ2-2
v_gene: TRBV5-4
CDR3aa: ASSSRDRGIGELF

len: 12
j_gene: TRBJ2-2
v_gene: TRBV5-4
CDR3aa: ASSADPQTGELF

len: 13
j_gene: TRBJ2-2
v_gene: TRBV28
CDR3aa: ASSTWTGHTGELF

len: 12
j_gene: TRBJ2-4
v_gene: TRBV6-2/TRBV6-3
CDR3aa: ASRIEGAKNIQH

len: 12
j_gene: TRBJ2-5
v_gene: TRBV5-4
CDR3aa: ASSLFSGEETQY

len: 12
j_gene: TRBJ1-1
v_gene: TRBV11-1
CDR3aa: ASSPGLGNTEAF

len: 13
j_gene: TRBJ2-3
v_gene: TRBV29-1
CDR3aa: SVPPVSAETDTQY

len: 13
j_gene: TRBJ2-1
v_gene: TRBV5-6
CDR3aa: ASSLRTGGYNEQF

len: 13
j_gene: TRBJ1-3
v_gene: TRBV2
CDR3aa: ASRTGVFSGNTIY

len: 13
j_gene: TRBJ1-2
v_gene: TRBV9
CDR3aa: ASSIHGGTAYGYT

len: 13
j_gene: TRBJ1-6
v_gene: TRBV20-1
CDR3aa: SVDLSGVNNSPLH

len: 11
j_gene: TRBJ1-1
v_gene: TRBV6-4
CDR3aa: ASSDSDNTEAF

len: 10
j_gene: TRBJ1-1
v_gene: TRBV7-3
CDR3aa: ASSTGGTEAF

len: 10
j_gene: TRBJ2-7
v_gene: TRBV9
CDR3aa: ASSEGTYEQY

len: 12
j_gene: TRBJ2-7
v_gene: TRBV7-7
CDR3aa: ASSLEEGDYEQY

len: 12
j_gene: TRBJ1-2
v_gene: TRBV20-1
CDR3aa: SASSARTGNGYT

len: 11
j_gene: TRBJ1-2
v_gene: TRBV20-1
CDR3aa: SARGQGREGYT

len: 12
j_gene: TRBJ2-3
v_gene: TRBV7-9
CDR3aa: ASSTWTGLLAQY

len: 12
j_gene: TRBJ2-7
v_gene: TRBV4-2
CDR3aa: ASSQPGPPYEQY

len: 12
j_gene: TRBJ1-5
v_gene: TRBV28
CDR3aa: ASSLAPLGKPQH

len: 12
j_gene: TRBJ2-3
v_gene: TRBV5-1
CDR3aa: ASSTDYSTDTQY

len: 13
j_gene: TRBJ2-1
v_gene: TRBV7-6
CDR3aa: ASSPHRSSYNEQF

len: 15
j_gene: TRBJ2-5
v_gene: TRBV19
CDR3aa: ASSILVGLAGQETQY

len: 17
j_gene: TRBJ2-3
v_gene: TRBV20-1
CDR3aa: SARGSGQGLSSSTDTQY

len: 13
j_gene: TRBJ1-2
v_gene: TRBV4-1
CDR3aa: ASSVDPGDNYGYT

len: 12
j_gene: TRBJ2-5
v_gene: TRBV20-1
CDR3aa: SALGASGIETQY

len: 11
j_gene: TRBJ2-7
v_gene: TRBV7-6
CDR3aa: ASSPYRGYEQY

len: 13
j_gene: TRBJ2-2
v_gene: TRBV12-3/TRBV12-4
CDR3aa: ASSIGPAGTGELF

len: 14
j_gene: TRBJ2-2
v_gene: TRBV7-2
CDR3aa: ASSLVRAWSTGELF

len: 11
j_gene: TRBJ1-2
v_gene: TRBV2
CDR3aa: ASRGQGLDGYT